Given below is one TCR beta chain in context. This specimen belongs to a study of blood T cell repertoires in COVID-19. About the study: Sample material is recorded as cDNA or gDNA derived from T cells, B-cell-depleted T cells, or PBMCs.

Sequenced by immunoSEQ multiplex PCR; TCRdb stores in-frame clones only, minus some. The top ten clones hold 5.5% to 7% of a sample with 110,000 or so clones, over 60% of them seen once. This CDR3 comprises 13 residues. V was clipped by 7 bases and J by 6 bases; unmatched bases: 8. CDR1 is SQVTM, CDR2 ANQGSEA, per germline. This chain uses TRBV29-1 with TRBJ2-2, with 7 bases identical to TRBD1. Sequenced input: peripheral blood. The sequence was collected from a man between 70 and 80 years old with acute or convalescent COVID-19. The CDR3 bases are TGCAGCGCCGCGACAGGGATTGCCGGGGAGCTGTTTTTT. Protein: CSAATGIAGELFF.